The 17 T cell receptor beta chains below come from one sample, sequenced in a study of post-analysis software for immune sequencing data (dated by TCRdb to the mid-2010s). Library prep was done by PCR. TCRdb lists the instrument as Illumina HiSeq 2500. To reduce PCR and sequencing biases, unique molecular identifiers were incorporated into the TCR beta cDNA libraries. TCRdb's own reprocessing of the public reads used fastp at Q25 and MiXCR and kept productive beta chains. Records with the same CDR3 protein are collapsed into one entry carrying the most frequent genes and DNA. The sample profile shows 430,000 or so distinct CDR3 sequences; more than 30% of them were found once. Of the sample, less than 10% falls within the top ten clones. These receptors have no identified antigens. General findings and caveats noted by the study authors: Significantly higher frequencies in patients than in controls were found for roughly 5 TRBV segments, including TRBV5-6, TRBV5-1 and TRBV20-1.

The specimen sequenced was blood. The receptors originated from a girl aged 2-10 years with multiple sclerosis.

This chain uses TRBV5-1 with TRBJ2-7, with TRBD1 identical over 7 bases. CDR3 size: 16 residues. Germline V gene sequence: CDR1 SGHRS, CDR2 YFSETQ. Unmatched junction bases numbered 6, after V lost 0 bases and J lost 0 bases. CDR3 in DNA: TGCGCCAGCAGCTTGGGGGAGACAGGGATCTCCTACGAGCAGTACTTC. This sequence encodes CASSLGETGISYEQYF. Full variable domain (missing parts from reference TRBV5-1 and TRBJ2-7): KAGVTQTPRYLIKTRGQQVTLSCSPISGHRSVSWYQQTPGQGLQFLFEYFSETQRNKGNFPGRFSGRQFSNSRSEMNVSTLELGDSALYLCASSLGETGISYEQYFGPGTRLTVT.

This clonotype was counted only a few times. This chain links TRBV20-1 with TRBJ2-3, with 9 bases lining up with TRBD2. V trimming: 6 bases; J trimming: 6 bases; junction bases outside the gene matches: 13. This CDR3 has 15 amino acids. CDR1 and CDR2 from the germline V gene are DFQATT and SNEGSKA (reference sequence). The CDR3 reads CSAKIAGDRWDTQYF. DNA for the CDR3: TGCAGTGCCAAGATAGCGGGAGATCGATGGGATACGCAGTATTTT.

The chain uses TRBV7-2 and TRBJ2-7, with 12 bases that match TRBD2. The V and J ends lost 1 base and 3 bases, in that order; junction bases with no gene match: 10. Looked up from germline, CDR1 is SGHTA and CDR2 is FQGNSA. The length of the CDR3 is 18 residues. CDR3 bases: TGTGCCAGCAGCTTAGGGCGGGCTAGCGGGAGGGCCGGCTACGAGCAGTACTTC. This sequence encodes CASSLGRASGRAGYEQYF.

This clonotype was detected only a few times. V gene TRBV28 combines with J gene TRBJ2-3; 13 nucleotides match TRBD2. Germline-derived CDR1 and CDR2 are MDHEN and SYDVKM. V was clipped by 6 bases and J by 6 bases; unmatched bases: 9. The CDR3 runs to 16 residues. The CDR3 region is CASSPSLAGGRDTQYF. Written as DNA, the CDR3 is TGTGCCAGCAGCCCATCACTAGCGGGGGGGCGGGATACGCAGTATTTT.

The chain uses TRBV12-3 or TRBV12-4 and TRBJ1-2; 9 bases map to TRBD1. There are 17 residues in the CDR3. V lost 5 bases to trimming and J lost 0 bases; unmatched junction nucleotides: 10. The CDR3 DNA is TGTGCCAGCAGTCTACCGGGACAGGGCCTTTCTAACTATGGCTACACCTTC. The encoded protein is CASSLPGQGLSNYGYTF.

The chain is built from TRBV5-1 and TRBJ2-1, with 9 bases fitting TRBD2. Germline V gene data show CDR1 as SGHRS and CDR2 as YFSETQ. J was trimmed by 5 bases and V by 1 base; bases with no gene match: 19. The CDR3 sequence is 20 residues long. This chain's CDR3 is CASSLRLGGGAPQWNNEQFF. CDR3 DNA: TGCGCCAGCAGCTTGAGACTCGGCGGGGGGGCCCCTCAATGGAACAATGAGCAGTTCTTC.

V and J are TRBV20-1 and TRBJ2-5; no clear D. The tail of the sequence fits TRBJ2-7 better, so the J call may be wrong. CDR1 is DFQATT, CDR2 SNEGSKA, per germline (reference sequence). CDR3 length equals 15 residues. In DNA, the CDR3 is TGCAGTGCTAGAGATTTTGACTCGGGCTCCTACGAGCAGTACTTC. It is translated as CSARDFDSGSYEQYF.

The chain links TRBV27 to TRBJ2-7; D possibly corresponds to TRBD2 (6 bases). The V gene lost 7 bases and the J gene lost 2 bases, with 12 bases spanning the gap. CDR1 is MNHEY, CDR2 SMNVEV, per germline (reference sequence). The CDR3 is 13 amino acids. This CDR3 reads CASTRLDPYEQYF. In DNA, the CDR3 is TGTGCCAGCACCAGACTAGACCCCTACGAGCAGTACTTC.

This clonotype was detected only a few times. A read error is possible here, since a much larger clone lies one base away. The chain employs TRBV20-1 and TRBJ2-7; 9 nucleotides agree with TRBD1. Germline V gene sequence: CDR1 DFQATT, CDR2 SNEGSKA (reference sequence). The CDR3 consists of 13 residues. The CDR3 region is CSATGTGNHEKYF. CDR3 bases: TGCAGTGCTACAGGGACAGGGAATCACGAGAAGTACTTC.

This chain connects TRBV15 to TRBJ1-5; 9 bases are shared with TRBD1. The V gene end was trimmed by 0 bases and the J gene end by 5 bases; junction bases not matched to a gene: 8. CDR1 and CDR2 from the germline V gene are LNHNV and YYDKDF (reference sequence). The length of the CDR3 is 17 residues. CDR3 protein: CATSRDRLGQGDQPQHF. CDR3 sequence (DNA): TGTGCCACCAGCAGAGATCGCTTGGGACAGGGAGATCAGCCCCAGCATTTT.

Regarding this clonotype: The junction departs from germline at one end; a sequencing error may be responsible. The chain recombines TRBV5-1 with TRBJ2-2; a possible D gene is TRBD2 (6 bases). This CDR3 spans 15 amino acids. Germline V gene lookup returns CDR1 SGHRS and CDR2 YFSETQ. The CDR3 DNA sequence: TGCGCCAGCAGCTTCTCGAACGCGAACACCGGGGGGCTGTTTTTT. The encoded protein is CASSFSNANTGGLFF.

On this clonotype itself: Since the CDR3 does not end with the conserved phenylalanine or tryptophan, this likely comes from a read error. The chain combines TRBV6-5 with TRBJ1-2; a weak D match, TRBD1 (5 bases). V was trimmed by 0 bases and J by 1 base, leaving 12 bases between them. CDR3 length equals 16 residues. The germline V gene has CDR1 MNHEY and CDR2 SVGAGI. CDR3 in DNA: TGTGCCAGCAGTTACTCTGCAGGGTCGGTTAACTATGGCTACACCGTC. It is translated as CASSYSAGSVNYGYTV.

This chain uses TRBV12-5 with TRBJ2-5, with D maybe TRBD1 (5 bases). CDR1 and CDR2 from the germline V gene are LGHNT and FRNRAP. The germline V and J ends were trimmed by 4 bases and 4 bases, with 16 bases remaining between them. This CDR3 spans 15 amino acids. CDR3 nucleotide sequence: TGTGCTAGTGGTTCACAGGCTGAATCCCCAGAGACCCAGTACTTC. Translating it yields CASGSQAESPETQYF.

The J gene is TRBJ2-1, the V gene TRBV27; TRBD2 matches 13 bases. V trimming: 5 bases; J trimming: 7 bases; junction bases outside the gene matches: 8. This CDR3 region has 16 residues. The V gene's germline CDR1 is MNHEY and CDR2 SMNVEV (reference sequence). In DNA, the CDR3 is TGTGCCAGCAGTCCTTCGGGGACTAGCGGGATAAATGAGCAGTTCTTC. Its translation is CASSPSGTSGINEQFF.

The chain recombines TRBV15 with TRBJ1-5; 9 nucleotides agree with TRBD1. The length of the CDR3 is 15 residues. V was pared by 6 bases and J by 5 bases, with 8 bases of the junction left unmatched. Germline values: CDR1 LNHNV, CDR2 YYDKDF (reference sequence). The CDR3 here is CATRTMGTGYQPQHF. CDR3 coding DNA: TGTGCCACCAGAACTATGGGGACAGGGTATCAGCCCCAGCATTTT. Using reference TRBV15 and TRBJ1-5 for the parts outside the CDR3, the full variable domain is DAMVIQNPRYQVTQFGKPVTLSCSQTLNHNVMYWYQQKSSQAPKLLFHYYDKDFNNEADTPDNFQSRRPNTSFCFLDIRSPGLGDTAMYLCATRTMGTGYQPQHFGDGTRLSIL.

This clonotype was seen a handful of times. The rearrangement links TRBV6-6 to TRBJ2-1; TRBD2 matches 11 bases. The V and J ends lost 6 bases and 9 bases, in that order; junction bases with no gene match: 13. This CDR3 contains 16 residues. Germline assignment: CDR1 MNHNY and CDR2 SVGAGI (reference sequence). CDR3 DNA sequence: TGTGCCAGCAGGCTTCCCTGGGTAGCGGGAGGGATTGAGCAGTTCTTC. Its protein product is CASRLPWVAGGIEQFF.

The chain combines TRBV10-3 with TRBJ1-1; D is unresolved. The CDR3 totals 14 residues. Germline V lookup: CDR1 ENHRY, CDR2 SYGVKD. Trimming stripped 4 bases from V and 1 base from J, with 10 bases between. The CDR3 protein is CAISVAQQNTEAFF. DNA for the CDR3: TGTGCCATCAGTGTTGCTCAGCAGAACACTGAAGCTTTCTTT.